These 10 T cell receptor beta chains were sequenced from one sample in a study of blood T cell repertoires in COVID-19 (dated by TCRdb to 2018 to 2020). The library came from the immunoSEQ multiplex PCR assay. Held by TCRdb, this immuneACCESS table contains in-frame sequences only and omits some clones. Under half of the omission traces to an unresolved V gene where checked; the cause of the rest is unknown. The sample records approximately 140,000 clones, almost 90% of which are singletons. The ten largest clones add up to over 2% of the sample. The sample consisted of peripheral blood. These receptors came from a human donor in a cohort sampled during active COVID-19.

The rearrangement uses TRBV5-4 and TRBJ2-3; D is uncertain. Germline-derived CDR1 and CDR2 are SGHNT and YYREEE (reference sequence). The CDR3 extends over 15 amino acids. Between the trimmed V and J ends, which lost 4 bases and 3 bases, there was a span of 15 bases. The CDR3 here is CASSSDGAVTDTQYF. In DNA, the CDR3 is TGTGCCAGCAGCAGCGACGGAGCAGTTACAGATACGCAGTATTTT.

CDR3 in DNA: TGCAGCGTTGAGGAGGGGATTCCCTACAATGAGCAGTTCTTC. Its protein product is CSVEEGIPYNEQFF. V gene TRBV29-1 combines with J gene TRBJ2-1, with D perhaps TRBD2 (6 bases). The ends were cut back, 3 bases at V and 2 bases at J, with 11 bases in the middle. Germline V gene sequence: CDR1 SQVTM, CDR2 ANQGSEA. The CDR3 runs 14 residues.

As to this clone: Within the sample, other DNA sequences also encode this same CDR3. The J gene is TRBJ2-5, the V gene TRBV7-2; D is ambiguous. Trimming removed 0 bases from V and 2 bases from J, with 7 bases in between. The CDR3 extends over 14 amino acids. Germline CDR1 reads SGHTA; CDR2 reads FQGNSA. CDR3 nucleotide sequence: TGTGCCAGCAGCTTAGCGGGCAGACAAGAGACCCAGTACTTC. Protein product: CASSLAGRQETQYF.

This chain links TRBV24-1 with TRBJ2-3; 8 bases match TRBD1. The CDR3 has 19 amino acids. Germline assignment: CDR1 KGHDR and CDR2 SFDVKD. V gave up 0 bases and J gave up 2 bases; unmatched junction bases: 12. The DNA of the CDR3 is TGTGCCACCAGTGATTTGGGACAGGGACGAGGTGGACTCACAGATACGCAGTATTTT. It encodes CATSDLGQGRGGLTDTQYF.

This chain joins TRBV3-1 (or the pseudogene TRBV3-2) and TRBJ2-1; 12 positions agree with TRBD1. This CDR3 has 15 residues. J lost 9 bases, V lost 3 bases, and 6 bases had no gene match. The germline gives CDR1 LGHDT, CDR2 YNNKEL (reference sequence). CDR3 in DNA: TGTGCCAGCAGCCACCGGGACAGGGGGCGGAGTGAGCAGTTCTTC. Translated: CASSHRDRGRSEQFF.

J is TRBJ2-7 and V is TRBV7-3, with D maybe TRBD2 (6 bases). This CDR3 has 14 amino acids. Germline V CDR1 and CDR2: SGHTA, FQGTGA. The V and J ends lost 3 bases and 2 bases respectively, with 11 bases between them. Here the CDR3 DNA reads TGTGCCAGCAGCTTGTATCCGGGAGCCTACGAGCAGTACTTC. Residues: CASSLYPGAYEQYF.

The chain links TRBV29-1 to TRBJ2-1; D may be TRBD1 (6 bases). There are 12 residues in the CDR3. Trimming took 6 bases from V and 7 from J, leaving 13 bases between them. CDR1 is SQVTM, CDR2 ANQGSEA, per germline. The CDR3 loop reads CSVPRGRNEQFF. The DNA for the CDR3 is TGCAGCGTACCCAGGGGTAGAAATGAGCAGTTCTTC.

V is TRBV7-9 and J is TRBJ1-1; 9 nucleotides match TRBD1. V gave up 5 bases and J gave up 4 bases; unmatched junction bases: 5. The CDR3 contains 14 residues. Germline V CDR1 and CDR2: SEHNR, FQNEAQ (reference sequence). The CDR3 DNA reads TGTGCCAGCAGCATTGACAGGGGGAGCACTGAAGCTTTCTTT. Protein sequence: CASSIDRGSTEAFF.

The chain carries TRBV19 and TRBJ1-2, with 8 bases that match TRBD1. Per the germline V gene, CDR1 is LNHDA and CDR2 is SQIVND (reference sequence). The CDR3 has 17 amino acids. Losses at the gene ends were 3 bases for V and 0 bases for J; bases not matched to a gene: 9. The CDR3 is CASSIGHRGYSNYGYTF. Written as DNA, the CDR3 is TGTGCCAGTAGTATCGGGCACAGGGGGTACTCTAACTATGGCTACACCTTC.

In its sample, this clone was seen a few times. This chain links TRBV3-1 (or the pseudogene TRBV3-2) with TRBJ1-5; D might be TRBD1 (5 bases). V gave up 0 bases and J gave up 5 bases, with 14 bases separating them. CDR1 is LGHDT, CDR2 YNNKEL, per germline (reference sequence). The length of the CDR3 is 16 residues. For the CDR3, the DNA is TGTGCCAGCAGCCAAGATAGCGGTACAGGAGATCAGCCCCAGCATTTT. As protein: CASSQDSGTGDQPQHF.